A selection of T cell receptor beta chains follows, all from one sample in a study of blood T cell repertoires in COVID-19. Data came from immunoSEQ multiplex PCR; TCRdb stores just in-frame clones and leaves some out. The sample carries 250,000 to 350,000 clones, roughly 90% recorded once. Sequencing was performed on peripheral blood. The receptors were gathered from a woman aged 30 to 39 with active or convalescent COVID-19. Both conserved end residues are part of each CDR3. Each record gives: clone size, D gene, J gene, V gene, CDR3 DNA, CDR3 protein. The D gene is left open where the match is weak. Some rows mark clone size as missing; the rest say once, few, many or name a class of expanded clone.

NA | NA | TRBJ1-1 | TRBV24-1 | TGTGCCACCAGCGCGGGGGGGCTGGAGACTGAAGCTTTCTTT | CATSAGGLETEAFF
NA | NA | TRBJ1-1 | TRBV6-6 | TGTGCCAGCAGTTCCGGGCAGGGCTTTAAAGCTTTCTTT | CASSSGQGFKAFF
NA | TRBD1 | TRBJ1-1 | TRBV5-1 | TGCGCCAGCAGCTGGGGGCAGGGGGACACTGAAGCTTTCTTT | CASSWGQGDTEAFF
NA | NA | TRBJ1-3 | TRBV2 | TGTGCCAGCAGTGAAGTGTCAGCTGGAAACACCATATATTTT | CASSEVSAGNTIYF
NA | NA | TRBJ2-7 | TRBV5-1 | TGCGCCAGCAGCAACCCAAGGCCAGGCACCGCCTACGAGCAGTACTTC | CASSNPRPGTAYEQYF
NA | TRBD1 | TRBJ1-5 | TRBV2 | TGTGCCAGCAGTGGGGACAGGGATATAGGCAATCAGCCCCAGCATTTT | CASSGDRDIGNQPQHF
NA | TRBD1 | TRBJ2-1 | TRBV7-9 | TGTGCCAGCAGTATTCCGCGGACAGGGGAGTTGCGGCAGTTCTTC | CASSIPRTGELRQFF
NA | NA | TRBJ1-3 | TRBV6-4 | TGTGCCAGCACCCTCAGGGCCCTCTCTGGAAACACCATATATTTT | CASTLRALSGNTIYF
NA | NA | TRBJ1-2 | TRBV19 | TGTGCCAGTAGTATGGGAGGTCCCGCTGGCTACACCTTC | CASSMGGPAGYTF
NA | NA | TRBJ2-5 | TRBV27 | TGTGCCAGCAGTCCGACGGGACATAGGGGAGAGACCCAGTACTTC | CASSPTGHRGETQYF
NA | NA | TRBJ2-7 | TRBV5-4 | TGTGCCAGCAGCTTGGAAATTGGCAGGAACGAGCAGTACTTC | CASSLEIGRNEQYF
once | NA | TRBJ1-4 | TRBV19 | TGTGCCAGTAGCCCCACTAAAGACAGCCGGGTGGAAAAACTGTTTTTT | CASSPTKDSRVEKLFF
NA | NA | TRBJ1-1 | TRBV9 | TGTGCCAGCAGCGTGGACAGTCCGAGCACTGAAGCTTTCTTT | CASSVDSPSTEAFF
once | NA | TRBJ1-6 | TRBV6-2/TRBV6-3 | TGTGCCAGCAGTTACCCTCAACAGCGAGGAGGTCAATATTTTTCACCCCTCCACTTT | CASSYPQQRGGQYFSPLHF
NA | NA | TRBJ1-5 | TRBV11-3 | TGTGCCAGCAGCTTAGTCCAGGAAAACCATCAGCCCCAGCATTTT | CASSLVQENHQPQHF
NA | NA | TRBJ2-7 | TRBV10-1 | TGCGCCAGCCCGTGGGGAGACGCTGTCTACGAGCAGTACTTC | CASPWGDAVYEQYF
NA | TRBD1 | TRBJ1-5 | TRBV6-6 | TGTGCCAGCAGTTACAAGGGACAGGGGGCAACTCAGCCCCAGCATTTT | CASSYKGQGATQPQHF
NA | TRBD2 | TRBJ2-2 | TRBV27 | TGTGCCAGCAGTTCGCTAGCGGGGGCATCGGGGGAGCTGTTTTTT | CASSSLAGASGELFF
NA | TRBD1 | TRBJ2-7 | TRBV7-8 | TGTGCCAGCAGCCCAAGGCAGGGGGCCCCCTACGAGCAGTACTTC | CASSPRQGAPYEQYF
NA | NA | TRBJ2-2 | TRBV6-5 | TGTGCCAGCAGCGGGGACTTGGATACCACCGGGGAGCTGTTTTTT | CASSGDLDTTGELFF
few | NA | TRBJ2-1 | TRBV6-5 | TGTGCCAGCCACCCTGAGGCGTACAATGAGCAGTTCTTC | CASHPEAYNEQFF
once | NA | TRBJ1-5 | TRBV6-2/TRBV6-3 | TGTGCCAGCAGTTCCCCCTTTACTTATAGCAATCAGCCCCAGCATTTT | CASSSPFTYSNQPQHF
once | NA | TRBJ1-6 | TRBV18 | TGTGCCAGCTCACCATTTTTAGATTCACCCCTCCACTTT | CASSPFLDSPLHF
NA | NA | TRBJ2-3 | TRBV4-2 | TGTGCCAGCAGCCCACCCGGGGGCACAGATACGCAGTATTTT | CASSPPGGTDTQYF
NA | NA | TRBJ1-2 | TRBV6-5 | TGTGCCAGCAGCCTGGGAGGAACCTACTATGGCTACACCTTC | CASSLGGTYYGYTF